The clone carrying this T cell receptor (beta chain) was observed many times. Its antigen remains unknown. Template switching supplied a universal primer site; unique molecular identifiers were carried on the cDNA. TCRdb recomputed calls from the 5' RACE reads with MiXCR, one row per CDR3 protein. The table has about 690,000 distinct CDR3 sequences, 5.5% to 6.5% seen once. This entry comes from a study of identical twins. General study points: For cord blood, abundant beta clonotypes had fewer insertions, unlike memory repertoires, which showed none. Alpha sequences that were out-of-frame and twin-shared showed an excess of low generation probability.

Healthy Caucasian donors formed the entire cohort. Sequenced material: naive T cells sorted from blood. The clonotype was recovered from a man aged 18 to 35 in good health.

CDR3 DNA: TGTGCCAGTAGACGTCTACAGGGGGATGGATCAGATACGCAGTATTTT. Translating it yields CASRRLQGDGSDTQYF. This chain joins TRBV19 and TRBJ2-3, with 8 bases matching TRBD1. Per the germline V gene, CDR1 is LNHDA and CDR2 is SQIVND (reference sequence). The J segment lost 4 bases and the V segment lost 6 bases, leaving 12 bases of the junction unmatched. This CDR3 spans 16 amino acids.